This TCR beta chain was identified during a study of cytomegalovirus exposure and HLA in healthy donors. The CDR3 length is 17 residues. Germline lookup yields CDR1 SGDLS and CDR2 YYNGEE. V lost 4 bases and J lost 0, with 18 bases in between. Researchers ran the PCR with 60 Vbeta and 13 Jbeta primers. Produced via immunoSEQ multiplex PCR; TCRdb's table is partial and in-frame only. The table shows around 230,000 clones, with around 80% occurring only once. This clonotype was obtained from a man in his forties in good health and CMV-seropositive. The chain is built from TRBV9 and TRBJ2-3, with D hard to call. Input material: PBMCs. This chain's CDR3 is CASSLQSSVSSTDTQYF. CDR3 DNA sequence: TGTGCCAGCAGCCTGCAAAGTAGTGTCTCTAGCACAGATACGCAGTATTTT.